This passage covers 24 T cell receptor beta chains from one sample sequenced in a study of T-cell memory formation after mild COVID-19. Via MiXCR, TCRdb re-called the 5' RACE reads, giving one row per CDR3 protein. The sample gives approximately 260,000 distinct CDR3 sequences, more than 15% of which show up once; approximately 22% is in the top ten. Sequencing was performed on PBMCs or a T cell subset sorted from them (not recorded which). All receptors come from a man between 18 and 35 years old who had mild COVID-19 (a few samples of this study predate the infection). Cell type and time point are not known.

This clonotype turned up a few times. The genes are TRBV7-6 and TRBJ2-3; possibly TRBD2 for D (6 bases). With 1 base removed from V and 5 bases from J, the gap between germline ends came to 10 bases. Germline V gene lookup returns CDR1 SGHVS and CDR2 FNYEAQ. CDR3 length: 14 amino acids. CDR3 region: CASSLGVSGDTQYF. The CDR3, as DNA: TGTGCCAGCAGCTTAGGGGTTAGCGGAGATACGCAGTATTTT.

This clonotype was counted between two and nine times. The chain carries TRBV6-5 and TRBJ2-2, with D perhaps assigned TRBD1 or TRBD2 (6 bases each). V lost 4 bases and J lost 2, with 8 bases in between. Looked up from germline, CDR1 is MNHEY and CDR2 is SVGAGI. This CDR3 contains 14 residues. This CDR3 is CASSWGANTGELFF. CDR3 DNA: TGTGCCAGCAGTTGGGGGGCCAACACCGGGGAGCTGTTTTTT.

The chain has TRBV28 and TRBJ2-6, with unresolved D. Germline assignment: CDR1 MDHEN and CDR2 SYDVKM. The V and J ends lost 6 bases and 3 bases respectively, with 12 bases between them. The length of the CDR3 is 15 residues. CDR3 DNA: TGTGCCAGCAGAGACCCCGGTGGTGGGGCCAACGTCCTGACTTTC. Amino acid sequence: CASRDPGGGANVLTF.

The chain combines TRBV4-3 with TRBJ2-3; the match to TRBD2 covers 11 bases. CDR1 is LGHNA, CDR2 YSLEER, per germline. The CDR3 is 17 amino acids. The trim removed 4 bases at V and 2 bases at J, leaving 8 bases unmatched. CDR3 loop: CASSRELTSGNTDTQYF. The CDR3 region has the DNA TGCGCCAGCAGCCGAGAGCTGACTAGCGGGAACACAGATACGCAGTATTTT.

The chain couples TRBV11-2 to TRBJ2-1, with TRBD2 matching 13 bases. Germline-derived CDR1 and CDR2 are SGHAT and FQNNGV. The CDR3 sequence is 13 residues long. The ends lost 10 bases at V and 9 bases at J; junction bases unmatched: 6. DNA of the CDR3: TGTGCCACCACTAGCGGGGGGGCCCTTGAGCAGTTCTTC. This sequence encodes CATTSGGALEQFF.

The chain employs TRBV20-1 and TRBJ2-3; D ambiguous. The CDR3 runs 15 residues. Trimming cost V 4 bases and J 3 bases, with 17 bases left between them. Per germline, CDR1 DFQATT and CDR2 SNEGSKA (reference sequence). CDR3 sequence: CSANEGLVATDTQYF. CDR3 DNA sequence: TGCAGTGCTAATGAAGGTCTCGTAGCTACAGATACGCAGTATTTT.

This clonotype was detected only a few times. The chain joins TRBV5-1 to TRBJ2-6; 7 bases align to TRBD1. V shed 1 base and J 11 bases; nucleotides not matched to a gene: 6. This CDR3 region has 14 residues. The germline V gene has CDR1 SGHRS and CDR2 YFSETQ. Here the CDR3 reads CASSLFGTEYVLTF. CDR3 in DNA: TGCGCCAGCAGCTTGTTCGGGACAGAATACGTCCTGACTTTC.

This clonotype came up a few times. The V gene is TRBV5-1, the J gene TRBJ2-7; TRBD1 matches 7 bases. Per germline, CDR1 SGHRS and CDR2 YFSETQ. This CDR3 is built from 13 residues. V shed 2 bases, J shed 5 bases, and the junction held 4 bases outside the gene matches. The CDR3 region has the DNA TGCGCCAGCAGCTTAAACAGGGGCGACGAGCAGTACGTC. Protein sequence: CASSLNRGDEQYV.

J is TRBJ2-3 and V is TRBV12-3 or TRBV12-4, with D maybe TRBD1 (5 bases). The CDR3 has 14 residues. V dropped 7 bases and J dropped 3 bases, with 14 bases sitting between them. The CDR3, as DNA: TGTGCCAGCACCATACAGGTATCGACAGATACGCAGTATTTT. This translates into CASTIQVSTDTQYF.

This clonotype came up a few times. The chain couples TRBV5-8 to TRBJ2-7, with 8 bases aligning to TRBD1. The V gene end was trimmed by 5 bases and the J gene end by 3 bases; junction bases not matched to a gene: 10. Germline CDR1 and CDR2: SGHTS and YDEGEE. The CDR3 length is 15 residues. The CDR3, as DNA: TGTGCCAGCAGTCTTGACAGGGGTCTTATCTACGAGCAGTACTTC. It encodes CASSLDRGLIYEQYF. Variable domain in full (rest from reference TRBV5-8 and TRBJ2-7): EAGVTQSPTHLIKTRGQQATLRCSPISGHTSVYWYQQALGLGLQFLLWYDEGEERNRGNFPPRFSGRQFPNYSSELNVNALELEDSALYLCASSLDRGLIYEQYFGPGTRLTVT.

Only a few counts were recorded for this clonotype. This chain links TRBV12-3 or TRBV12-4 with TRBJ2-3, with 8 positions matching TRBD1. CDR3 length: 15 amino acids. J was trimmed by 4 bases and V by 6 bases; bases with no gene match: 9. The CDR3 bases are TGTGCCAGCAGCAAGACAGGGGCAGGGTCAGATACGCAGTATTTT. It codes for CASSKTGAGSDTQYF.

The CDR3 here is CASRQGYGGTEAFF. The CDR3 bases are TGTGCCAGTAGACAAGGGTATGGAGGCACTGAAGCTTTCTTT. The V and J genes are TRBV19 and TRBJ1-1; D uncertain. Trimming removed 6 bases from V and 4 bases from J, with 15 bases in between. This CDR3 is built from 14 residues. Germline lookup yields CDR1 LNHDA and CDR2 SQIVND (reference sequence).

A few counts support this clonotype. V gene TRBV4-1 combines with J gene TRBJ1-1, with TRBD1 as a possible D gene (5 bases). Germline V gene sequence: CDR1 MGHRA, CDR2 YSYEKL. The CDR3 is made up of 12 amino acids. With 7 bases removed from V and 1 base from J, the gap between germline ends came to 7 bases. The CDR3 coding sequence is TGCGCCAGCACCCAGGGGAACACTGAAGCTTTCTTT. It codes for CASTQGNTEAFF.

The rearrangement links TRBV15 to TRBJ1-1, with D possibly being TRBD1 (5 bases). The germline V and J ends were trimmed by 0 bases and 5 bases, with 10 bases remaining between them. CDR1 is LNHNV, CDR2 YYDKDF, per germline (reference sequence). The CDR3 length is 14 residues. CDR3 region: CATSRDVGGTEAFF. In DNA, the CDR3 is TGTGCCACCAGCAGAGATGTGGGGGGGACTGAAGCTTTCTTT.

The rearrangement joins TRBV20-1 to TRBJ1-2; no definite D call. The germline gives CDR1 DFQATT, CDR2 SNEGSKA (reference sequence). Trimming pared 2 bases from V and 5 bases from J, leaving 18 bases between. There are 15 residues in the CDR3. CDR3 DNA: TGCAGTGCTAGACCCTCCTATAGCGGGGATTATGGCTACACCTTC. The encoded protein is CSARPSYSGDYGYTF.

This clonotype has a count of ten or more. The chain uses TRBV24-1 and TRBJ2-7, with TRBD1 matching 9 bases. Germline-derived CDR1 and CDR2 are KGHDR and SFDVKD. The J segment lost 4 bases and the V segment lost 3 bases, leaving 12 bases of the junction unmatched. The CDR3 extends over 17 amino acids. DNA for the CDR3: TGTGCCACCAGTGATCTGACTGAACAGGGGGCTAGGTACGAGCAGTACTTC. This translates into CATSDLTEQGARYEQYF.

This clonotype has more than one count but fewer than ten. Here the CDR3 DNA reads TGTGCCAGCAGCCAAGGGGGGCACCACAATGAGCAGTTCTTC. Its translation is CASSQGGHHNEQFF. V usage is TRBV14 and J usage is TRBJ2-1, with D possibly matching TRBD1 (6 bases). V lost 1 base and J lost 5, with 9 bases in between. The CDR3 length is 14 residues. Germline V lookup: CDR1 SGHDN, CDR2 FVKESK.

The chain recombines TRBV6-5 with TRBJ1-2; D uncertain. The CDR3 is made up of 13 amino acids. With 4 bases removed from V and 0 bases from J, the gap between germline ends came to 6 bases. Germline-derived CDR1 and CDR2 are MNHEY and SVGAGI. The CDR3 DNA is TGTGCCAGCAGTTCGGAGCCTAACTATGGCTACACCTTC. This gives the protein CASSSEPNYGYTF.

This clonotype was detected only a few times. The chain combines TRBV28 with TRBJ2-1; TRBD2 agrees at 8 bases. CDR1 is MDHEN and CDR2 is SYDVKM in the germline V gene. The V segment lost 6 bases and the J segment 7 bases; nucleotides outside the gene matches: 5. The CDR3 is 13 residues long. The CDR3 nucleotides read TGTGCCAGCAGGCCCGGGGGGGGAAATGAGCAGTTCTTC. The encoded protein is CASRPGGGNEQFF.

V and J are TRBV7-3 and TRBJ1-5; D uncertain. CDR1 is SGHTA and CDR2 is FQGTGA in the germline V gene. The CDR3 consists of 17 residues. With 0 bases removed from V and 5 bases from J, the gap between germline ends came to 17 bases. CDR3 sequence: CASSLTSFGSVHQPQHF. CDR3 DNA sequence: TGTGCCAGCAGCTTAACCAGTTTTGGGTCGGTTCATCAGCCCCAGCATTTT.

At least ten counts were recorded for this clonotype. The chain has TRBV12-3 or TRBV12-4 and TRBJ1-1; 8 bases line up with TRBD1. Unmatched junction bases numbered 9, after V lost 3 bases and J lost 0 bases. CDR3 size: 17 residues. The CDR3 nucleotides are TGTGCCAGCAGTTTCAGGGGGCGGGGTCTTGTGAACACTGAAGCTTTCTTT. This sequence encodes CASSFRGRGLVNTEAFF.

In its sample, this clonotype was seen a few times. The chain is built from TRBV6-5 and TRBJ2-1, with 11 bases matching TRBD2. This CDR3 has 15 residues. Trimming cost V 6 bases and J 8 bases; bases outside gene matches: 9. CDR1 is MNHEY and CDR2 is SVGAGI in the germline V gene. The CDR3 here is CASSPIAGGPYEQFF. DNA for the CDR3: TGTGCCAGCAGCCCTATAGCGGGGGGGCCCTATGAGCAGTTCTTC.

A few counts support this clonotype. This chain connects TRBV5-1 to TRBJ2-5; tentative D call: TRBD1 (5 bases). Trimming removed 7 bases at V and 5 bases at J, with 18 bases between. Germline values: CDR1 SGHRS, CDR2 YFSETQ. CDR3 size: 14 residues. The CDR3 loop is CASGGAGREETQYF. The CDR3 coding sequence is TGCGCCAGCGGTGGGGCAGGCAGAGAGGAGACCCAGTACTTC.

The table lists this clonotype with a few counts. The J gene is TRBJ2-1, the V gene TRBV5-1; D may be TRBD1 or TRBD2 (5 bases each). Germline lookup yields CDR1 SGHRS and CDR2 YFSETQ. The CDR3 is 12 amino acids. Trimming took 4 bases from V and 9 from J, leaving 11 bases between them. The DNA of the CDR3 is TGCGCCAGCAGCCCCCCGGGGCCTGAGCAGTTCTTC. It is translated as CASSPPGPEQFF. Based on the CDR3 plus reference TRBV5-1 and TRBJ2-1, the full variable domain is KAGVTQTPRYLIKTRGQQVTLSCSPISGHRSVSWYQQTPGQGLQFLFEYFSETQRNKGNFPGRFSGRQFSNSRSEMNVSTLELGDSALYLCASSPPGPEQFFGPGTRLTVL.